Each of the 25 T cell receptor beta chains below was sequenced from the same sample in a study of technical replicates of blood from a few donors. The protocol was immunoSEQ multiplex PCR, while the TCRdb copy is restricted to in-frame clones and leaves out a portion. The sample lists 95,000 or so clones; approximately 96% were seen once. Sequenced input: T cells isolated from PBMCs. All receptors derive from a human donor in good health.

This chain joins TRBV5-4 and TRBJ2-1; D is ambiguous. Trimming pared 4 bases from V and 3 bases from J, leaving 14 bases between. This CDR3 spans 15 amino acids. CDR1 is SGHNT, CDR2 YYREEE, per germline (reference sequence). The CDR3 DNA follows: TGTGCCAGCAGCGGTTATGCGGAGCACTACAATGAGCAGTTCTTC. It is translated as CASSGYAEHYNEQFF.

In this sample, this clone turned up once. The chain uses TRBV28 and TRBJ2-7; D is unclear. The germline gives CDR1 MDHEN, CDR2 SYDVKM. Trimming left V 3 bases short and J 4 bases short, with 10 bases between. CDR3 length: 13 residues. The CDR3 protein is CASSFGATYEQYF. For the CDR3, the DNA is TGTGCCAGCAGTTTTGGTGCAACTTACGAGCAGTACTTC.

The chain joins TRBV4-1 to TRBJ2-5, with a possible D match to TRBD1 (6 bases). Germline CDR1 MGHRA, CDR2 YSYEKL. CDR3 length: 13 residues. The germline V and J ends were trimmed by 5 bases and 4 bases, with 11 bases remaining between them. The CDR3 DNA reads as TGCGCCAGCAGCGCACAGGGTCGAGAGACCCAGTACTTC. This sequence encodes CASSAQGRETQYF.

This chain connects TRBV14 to TRBJ2-1; maybe TRBD2 (5 bases). This CDR3 has 14 amino acids. The germline V gene encodes CDR1 SGHDN and CDR2 FVKESK. The V and J ends lost 6 bases and 4 bases respectively, with 13 bases between them. DNA for the CDR3: TGTGCCAGCAGGGGGAAGGACTGGTACAATGAGCAGTTCTTC. Translating gives CASRGKDWYNEQFF. Full variable domain (remainder filled in from reference TRBV14 and TRBJ2-1): EAGVTQFPSHSVIEKGQTVTLRCDPISGHDNLYWYRRVMGKEIKFLLHFVKESKQDESGMPNNRFLAERTGGTYSTLKVQPAELEDSGVYFCASRGKDWYNEQFFGPGTRLTVL.

This chain links TRBV27 with TRBJ2-1, with 7 bases that match TRBD2. Germline V lookup: CDR1 MNHEY, CDR2 SMNVEV (reference sequence). The CDR3 is 13 residues long. V shed 6 bases, J shed 10 bases, and the junction held 9 bases outside the gene matches. The CDR3 sequence is CASRRAGVDEQFF. The CDR3 DNA reads as TGTGCCAGCAGGAGGGCGGGAGTTGACGAGCAGTTCTTC.

Only one count was recorded for this clone. This chain connects TRBV19 to TRBJ2-7; no clear D. The CDR3 contains 14 residues. Germline V gene data show CDR1 as LNHDA and CDR2 as SQIVND (reference sequence). V was clipped by 3 bases and J by 6 bases, with 15 bases between them. The CDR3 DNA follows: TGTGCCAGTAGTATCGGAGAGGTGGCCCGCGAGCAGTACTTC. Translating it yields CASSIGEVAREQYF.

The chain combines TRBV9 with TRBJ2-7; perhaps TRBD1 as D (6 bases). CDR1 SGDLS and CDR2 YYNGEE come from the germline V gene. Trimming left V 2 bases short and J 5 bases short, with 11 bases between. The CDR3 runs to 13 residues. The CDR3 protein is CASSVTGPDEQYF. CDR3 nucleotides: TGTGCCAGCAGCGTTACAGGGCCGGACGAGCAGTACTTC.

This chain links TRBV5-1 with TRBJ1-2; D unclear. This CDR3 has 12 residues. From germline, CDR1 is SGHRS and CDR2 YFSETQ. V was pared by 0 bases and J by 8 bases, with 8 bases between. The CDR3 DNA follows: TGCGCCAGCAGCTTGGACAGCCGGGGCTACACCTTC. The encoded protein is CASSLDSRGYTF. The complete variable domain, with remaining parts taken from reference TRBV5-1 and TRBJ1-2, reads KAGVTQTPRYLIKTRGQQVTLSCSPISGHRSVSWYQQTPGQGLQFLFEYFSETQRNKGNFPGRFSGRQFSNSRSEMNVSTLELGDSALYLCASSLDSRGYTFGSGTRLTVV.

This rearrangement joins TRBV7-8 to TRBJ2-1; 7 nucleotides line up with TRBD2. Losses at the gene ends were 0 bases for V and 7 bases for J; bases not matched to a gene: 3. CDR1 is SGHVS, CDR2 FQNEAQ, per germline. The length of the CDR3 is 14 residues. The CDR3 DNA reads as TGTGCCAGCAGCTTAGCTCGGGAGGTTAATGAGCAGTTCTTC. Its protein is CASSLAREVNEQFF.

As DNA, the CDR3 is TGTGCCAGCAGCTTGCCCACCAGAATGAATGAGCAGTTCTTC. Amino acid sequence: CASSLPTRMNEQFF. The chain uses TRBV7-9 and TRBJ2-1, with no clear D. V lost 3 bases and J lost 7, with 13 bases in between. The germline V gene has CDR1 SEHNR and CDR2 FQNEAQ (reference sequence). The CDR3 loop spans 14 amino acids.

The J gene is TRBJ1-2, the V gene TRBV18, with D perhaps matching TRBD1 (5 bases). With 4 bases removed from V and 0 bases from J, the gap between germline ends came to 6 bases. Germline V gives CDR1 KGHSH, CDR2 LQKENI. This CDR3 spans 13 amino acids. The CDR3 loop reads CASSQGSNYGYTF. CDR3 bases: TGTGCCAGCTCACAGGGGTCTAACTATGGCTACACCTTC.

V usage is TRBV19 and J usage is TRBJ1-2; D possibly corresponds to TRBD1 (5 bases). CDR1 and CDR2 from the germline V gene are LNHDA and SQIVND (reference sequence). V was shortened by 6 bases and J by 4 bases, with 12 bases between the two germline ends. The CDR3 covers 13 residues. The CDR3 DNA reads TGTGCCAGTAGAGAGACAGAGTTCTATGGCTACACCTTC. Its translation: CASRETEFYGYTF. Combining the CDR3 with reference TRBV19 and TRBJ1-2 gives the whole variable domain DGGITQSPKYLFRKEGQNVTLSCEQNLNHDAMYWYRQDPGQGLRLIYYSQIVNDFQKGDIAEGYSVSREKKESFPLTVTSAQKNPTAFYLCASRETEFYGYTFGSGTRLTVV.

J is TRBJ2-1 and V is TRBV11-2, with D unresolved. Trimming took off 0 bases at V and 0 bases at J, with 15 bases between the two ends. The CDR3 has 18 residues. In germline, CDR1 is SGHAT, CDR2 FQNNGV. The CDR3 is CASSLDLGGGGSYNEQFF. DNA for the CDR3: TGTGCCAGCAGCTTAGATCTAGGTGGCGGTGGCTCCTACAATGAGCAGTTCTTC.

The chain combines TRBV11-2 with TRBJ1-1, with D perhaps matching TRBD1 (6 bases). Deletions cut 4 bases from V and 1 base from J, with 10 bases between. CDR1 is SGHAT, CDR2 FQNNGV, per germline. This CDR3 has 14 amino acids. CDR3: CASSWTAANTEAFF. CDR3 nucleotides: TGTGCCAGCAGCTGGACAGCTGCGAACACTGAAGCTTTCTTT.

CDR3 sequence (DNA): TGTGCCAGCAGTTTATATGGTAGCTCCTACGAGCAGTACTTC. Translation: CASSLYGSSYEQYF. V is TRBV27 and J is TRBJ2-7; no reliable D call. The germline CDR1 and CDR2 sequences are MNHEY and SMNVEV (reference sequence). There are 14 residues in the CDR3. V was shortened by 1 base and J by 0 bases, with 7 bases between the two germline ends.

The genes are TRBV6-5 and TRBJ2-2; weak D call: TRBD2 (5 bases). The CDR3 contains 15 residues. The V end was cut by 5 bases, the J end by 0 bases, with 10 bases between. Looked up from germline, CDR1 is MNHEY and CDR2 is SVGAGI. The CDR3 protein is CASSLRDTNTGELFF. DNA for the CDR3: TGTGCCAGCAGTCTCCGGGATACGAACACCGGGGAGCTGTTTTTT.

The chain links TRBV27 to TRBJ2-7, with 16 bases that match TRBD2. From germline, CDR1 is MNHEY and CDR2 SMNVEV (reference sequence). The CDR3 length is 16 residues. J gave up 7 bases and V 4 bases, and 7 bases lay outside the gene matches. CDR3 nucleotide sequence: TGTGCCAGCAGTTGGGGACTAGCGGGAGGGCCGGGGGAGCAGTACTTC. Amino acids: CASSWGLAGGPGEQYF.

V and J are TRBV28 and TRBJ2-3, with 8 bases aligning to TRBD2. V was pared by 5 bases and J by 2 bases, with 6 bases of the junction left unmatched. CDR1 and CDR2 (germline): MDHEN, SYDVKM. CDR3 length: 15 residues. The DNA of the CDR3 is TGTGCCAGCAGTCCGCCGACTAGCGCCACAGATACGCAGTATTTT. Amino acids: CASSPPTSATDTQYF.

V gene TRBV7-6 combines with J gene TRBJ2-1; 11 bases are shared with TRBD2. Germline-derived CDR1 and CDR2 are SGHVS and FNYEAQ. The CDR3 is made up of 21 amino acids. V was clipped by 0 bases and J by 1 base; unmatched bases: 14. This CDR3 is CASSLADRLAGSLGSYNEQFF. As DNA, the CDR3 is TGTGCCAGCAGCTTAGCAGACCGACTAGCGGGAAGTCTCGGATCCTACAATGAGCAGTTCTTC.

The chain joins TRBV2 to TRBJ2-2, with D possibly TRBD2 on 6 matching bases. The CDR3 runs 14 residues. Trimming pared 8 bases from V and 3 bases from J, leaving 13 bases between. Germline V gives CDR1 SNHLY, CDR2 FYNNEI. CDR3 sequence (DNA): TGTGCCAGCGGGACTCTGGGCCACACCGGGGAGCTGTTTTTT. This translates into CASGTLGHTGELFF.

The rearrangement joins TRBV5-1 to TRBJ2-1; 9 bases agree with TRBD2. Germline V gene data show CDR1 as SGHRS and CDR2 as YFSETQ. V was pared by 4 bases and J by 7 bases, with 3 bases of the junction left unmatched. This CDR3 is 13 amino acids long. CDR3 in amino acids: CASSPAGGNEQFF. The CDR3 nucleotides read TGCGCCAGCAGCCCAGCGGGAGGAAATGAGCAGTTCTTC.

This rearrangement joins TRBV19 to TRBJ1-1; D not certain. Germline V lookup: CDR1 LNHDA, CDR2 SQIVND (reference sequence). Trimming stripped 8 bases from V and 5 bases from J, with 15 bases between. The CDR3 totals 13 residues. CDR3 DNA: TGTGCCAGTGGCCAGGTAATAAGTACTGAAGCTTTCTTT. This translates into CASGQVISTEAFF.

This chain uses TRBV27 with TRBJ1-1, with D possibly matching TRBD1 (6 bases). CDR1 and CDR2 from the germline V gene are MNHEY and SMNVEV (reference sequence). This CDR3 has 11 residues. Trimming stripped 9 bases from V and 1 base from J, with 6 bases between. The DNA for the CDR3 is TGTGCCAGGGACAGGAACACTGAAGCTTTCTTT. Its translation: CARDRNTEAFF.

The J gene is TRBJ1-5, the V gene TRBV19, with D possibly matching TRBD1 (5 bases). The CDR3 length is 14 residues. V lost 5 bases to trimming and J lost 7 bases, with 15 bases between them. In germline, CDR1 is LNHDA, CDR2 SQIVND (reference sequence). CDR3 amino acids: CASSEVKGWQPQHF. The CDR3 nucleotides read TGTGCCAGTAGTGAGGTAAAGGGGTGGCAGCCCCAGCATTTT.

The chain recombines TRBV5-8 with TRBJ1-2; D is uncertain. The CDR3 covers 15 residues. Between the trimmed V and J ends, which lost 5 bases and 0 bases, there was a span of 14 bases. Germline values: CDR1 SGHTS, CDR2 YDEGEE. The CDR3 sequence is CASSHTGRANYGYTF. CDR3 in DNA: TGTGCCAGCAGTCACACCGGGAGAGCTAACTATGGCTACACCTTC. Full variable domain (outside the CDR3, taken from reference TRBV5-8 and TRBJ1-2): EAGVTQSPTHLIKTRGQQATLRCSPISGHTSVYWYQQALGLGLQFLLWYDEGEERNRGNFPPRFSGRQFPNYSSELNVNALELEDSALYLCASSHTGRANYGYTFGSGTRLTVV.